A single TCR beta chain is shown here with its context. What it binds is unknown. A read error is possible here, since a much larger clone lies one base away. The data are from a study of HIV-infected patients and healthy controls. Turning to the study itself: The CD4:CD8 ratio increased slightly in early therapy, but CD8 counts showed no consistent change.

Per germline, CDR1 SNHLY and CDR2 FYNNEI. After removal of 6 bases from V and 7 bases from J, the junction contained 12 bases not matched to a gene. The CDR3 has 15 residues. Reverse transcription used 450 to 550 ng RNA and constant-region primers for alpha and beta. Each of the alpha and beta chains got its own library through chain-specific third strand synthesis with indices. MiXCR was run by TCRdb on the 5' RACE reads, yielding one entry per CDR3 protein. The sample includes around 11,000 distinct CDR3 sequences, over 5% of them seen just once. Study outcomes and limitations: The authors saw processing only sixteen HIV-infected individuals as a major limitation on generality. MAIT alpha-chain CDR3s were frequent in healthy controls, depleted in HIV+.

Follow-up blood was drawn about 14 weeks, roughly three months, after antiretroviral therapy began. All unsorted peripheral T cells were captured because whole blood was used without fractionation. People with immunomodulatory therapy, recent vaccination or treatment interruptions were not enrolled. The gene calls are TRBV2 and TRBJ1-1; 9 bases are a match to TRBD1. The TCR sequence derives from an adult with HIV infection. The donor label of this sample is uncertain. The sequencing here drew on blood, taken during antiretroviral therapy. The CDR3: CASSWGTGPTVEAFF. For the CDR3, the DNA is TGTGCCAGCAGCTGGGGGACAGGGCCAACCGTTGAAGCTTTCTTT.